This TCR beta chain was sequenced in a study of early T cells in non-severe SARS-CoV-2 infection (dated by TCRdb to the early 2020s). The study in broad terms: TCR sequencing used bulk RNA from unsorted whole blood, so alpha and beta chains could not be paired. The investigation overall reported the following: VDJdb matching was skewed toward anti-spike CD8 responses and likely underestimated virus-specific expansions, missing private and CD4 specificities.

Many counts were recorded for this clonotype. The antigen this receptor binds is unknown. Per-base qualities were not stored, and no clone one base away is much larger. Set within a cohort of healthcare workers in London, UK, this nested case-control study involved weekly PCR testing of nasopharyngeal swabs along with blood sampling. Healthcare workers were enrolled in the week of the UK lockdown, from 23 to 31 March 2020, and were followed every week for up to roughly 15 weeks. From the cysteine through the phenylalanine, the CDR3 covers 14 amino acids. Solely the CDR3 DNA is kept, with 42 bases framed from the first base. Via the germline V gene, CDR1 is KGHSH and CDR2 LQKENI. Trimming at the junction amounts to 2 bases on V and 5 bases on J, and the germline ends lie 10 bases apart. The method behind the library was 5' RACE. Instrument used: NextSeq 500. Unique molecular identifiers were attached to individual cDNA molecules in the TCR library protocol so that sequencing error and PCR bias could be corrected. Both TCR alpha and beta chains were sequenced, and tight co-correlation was observed between alpha and beta sequence abundances in each sample. The authors' analysis ran thus. Decombinator V4 was used to annotate the V gene, J gene and CDR3 of the TCR sequences. Expanded TCRs were defined as changing significantly between any two time points under a Poisson model with p below 0.0001. TCR abundances were normalised to the total number of TCRs sequenced in each sample and reported as counts per million. TRAV1-2 paired with TRAJ12, TRAJ20 or TRAJ33 defined MAIT TCRs, while TRAV10 paired with TRAJ18 defined iNKT TCRs. A search of VDJdb, accessed on 1 November 2021, was run for TCRs annotated to CMV, EBV and SARS-CoV-2, with TCRs annotated for multiple antigens excluded. The public reads were quality trimmed at Q25 with fastp and then assembled into clones with MiXCR by TCRdb, keeping productive beta chains. Each entry merges the rows of one CDR3 protein and shows their most common DNA and genes. Here the V and J calls rest on TCRdb's processing, not on the authors' analysis. Present in this sample are about 83,000 distinct CDR3 sequences, roughly an eighth of which were seen just once. The ten biggest clones cover just over 6.5% of the sample.

The sequence joins TRBV18 to TRBJ1-5, with TRBD1 perhaps the D gene, on 6 matching bases. The sequence was obtained from an adult who was a healthcare worker with PCR-confirmed SARS-CoV-2 infection or an uninfected control (not recorded which). Input material: whole blood. The CDR3 sequence is CASSPMSGDQPQHF. The DNA reads as follows: TGTGCCAGCTCACCAATGTCAGGGGATCAGCCCCAGCATTTT.